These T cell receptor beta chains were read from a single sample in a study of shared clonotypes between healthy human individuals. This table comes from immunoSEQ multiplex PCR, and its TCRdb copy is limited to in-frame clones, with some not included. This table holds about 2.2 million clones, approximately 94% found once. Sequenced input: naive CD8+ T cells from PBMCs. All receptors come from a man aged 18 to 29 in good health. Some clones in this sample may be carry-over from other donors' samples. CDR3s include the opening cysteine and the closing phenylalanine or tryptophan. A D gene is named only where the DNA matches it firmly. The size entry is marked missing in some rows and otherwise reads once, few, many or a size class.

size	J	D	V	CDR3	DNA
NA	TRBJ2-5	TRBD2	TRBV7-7	CASSLIAGGPQETQYF	TGTGCCAGCAGCTTAATAGCGGGAGGCCCTCAAGAGACCCAGTACTTC
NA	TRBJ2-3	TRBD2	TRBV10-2	CASSGLLAGVLSTDTQYF	TGCGCCAGCAGTGGTCTACTAGCGGGAGTTCTTAGCACAGATACGCAGTATTTT
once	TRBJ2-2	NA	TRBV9	CASSPYRTANTGELFF	TGTGCCAGCAGCCCTTATCGGACAGCGAACACCGGGGAGCTGTTTTTT
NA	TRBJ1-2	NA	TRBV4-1	CASSQDSASGYGYTF	TGCGCCAGCAGCCAAGATTCAGCGAGTGGCTATGGCTACACCTTC
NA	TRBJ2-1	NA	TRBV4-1	CASSQTGSNEQFF	TGCGCCAGCAGCCAAACAGGGTCCAATGAGCAGTTCTTC
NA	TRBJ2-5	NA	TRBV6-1	CASSEDYARRQGTQYF	TGTGCCAGCAGTGAAGACTATGCGCGAAGGCAAGGGACCCAGTACTTC
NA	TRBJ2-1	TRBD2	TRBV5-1	CASSIGQPGLAGNEQFF	TGCGCCAGCAGCATCGGACAGCCGGGACTAGCGGGAAATGAGCAGTTCTTC
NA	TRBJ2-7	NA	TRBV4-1	CASSQVFPGYEQYF	TGCGCCAGCAGCCAAGTCTTCCCAGGGTACGAGCAGTACTTC
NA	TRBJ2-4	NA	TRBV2	CASRLLSGAGNIQYF	TGTGCCAGCAGGCTTTTGTCGGGGGCCGGAAACATTCAGTACTTC
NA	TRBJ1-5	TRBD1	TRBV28	CASSFSGTGVFSQPQHF	TGTGCCAGCAGTTTTTCCGGGACAGGGGTCTTTAGTCAGCCCCAGCATTTT
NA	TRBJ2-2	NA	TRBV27	CASRAMGANTGELFF	TGTGCCAGCAGGGCGATGGGGGCGAACACCGGGGAGCTGTTTTTT
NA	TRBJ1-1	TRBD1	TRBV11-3	CASSRRQGSAAFF	TGTGCCAGCAGCCGCAGACAGGGATCCGCTGCTTTCTTT
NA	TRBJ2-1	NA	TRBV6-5	CATTPPDSSYNEQFF	TGTGCTACCACACCACCCGACAGCTCCTACAATGAGCAGTTCTTC
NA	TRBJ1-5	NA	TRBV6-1	CASSEEPGGHQPQHF	TGTGCCAGCAGTGAAGAACCGGGAGGGCATCAGCCCCAGCATTTT
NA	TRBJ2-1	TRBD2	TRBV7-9	CASSSNMAGGPGFLDEQFF	TGTGCCAGCAGCTCCAACATGGCGGGAGGGCCTGGATTTCTCGATGAGCAGTTCTTC
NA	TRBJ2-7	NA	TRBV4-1	CASSPGTPISYEQYF	TGCGCCAGCAGCCCCGGGACACCTATCAGTTACGAGCAGTACTTC
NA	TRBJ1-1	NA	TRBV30	CAGIGRWRVAEAFF	TGTGCCGGAATAGGGCGCTGGAGGGTGGCTGAAGCTTTCTTT
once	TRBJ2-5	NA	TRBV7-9	CASSLSIAEQETQYF	TGTGCCAGCAGCTTAAGTATTGCGGAACAAGAGACCCAGTACTTC
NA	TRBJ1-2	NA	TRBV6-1	CASRQTDRLYGYTF	TGTGCCAGCAGGCAAACTGACAGGCTTTATGGCTACACCTTC
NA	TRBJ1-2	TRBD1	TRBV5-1	CASSDRGLEGYTF	TGCGCCAGCAGCGACAGGGGGTTGGAAGGCTACACCTTC
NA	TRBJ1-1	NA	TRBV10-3	CAITPDNLNTEAFF	TGTGCCATCACGCCCGATAACTTGAACACTGAAGCTTTCTTT
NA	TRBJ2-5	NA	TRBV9	CASSDGILDQETQYF	TGTGCCAGCAGCGACGGAATACTGGACCAAGAGACCCAGTACTTC
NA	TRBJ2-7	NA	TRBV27	CASSPLRTGRSYEQYF	TGTGCCAGCAGTCCGCTCCGGACGGGTCGTTCCTACGAGCAGTACTTC
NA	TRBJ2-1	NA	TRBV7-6	CASSLTAGSYNEQFF	TGTGCCAGCAGCTTAACGGCGGGCTCCTACAATGAGCAGTTCTTC
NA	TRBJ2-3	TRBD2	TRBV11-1	CASSLIREGTDTQYF	TGTGCCAGCAGCTTAATCAGGGAGGGAACGGATACGCAGTATTTT
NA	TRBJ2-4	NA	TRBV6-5	CASSEGTGIQYF	TGTGCCAGCAGCGAGGGTACCGGCATTCAGTACTTC
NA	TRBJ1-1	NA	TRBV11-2	CASSLTENTEAFF	TGTGCCAGCAGCTTAACAGAGAACACTGAAGCTTTCTTT
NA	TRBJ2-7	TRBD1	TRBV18	CASSPTGISYEQYF	TGTGCCAGCTCACCGACAGGGATCTCCTACGAGCAGTACTTC
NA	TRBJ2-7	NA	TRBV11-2	CASSLVSGRNYEQYF	TGTGCCAGCAGCTTAGTTTCGGGCAGGAACTACGAGCAGTACTTC
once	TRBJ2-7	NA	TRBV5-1	CASSEKGRSGWGVSYEQYF	TGCGCCAGCAGTGAAAAAGGGCGGTCGGGATGGGGTGTCTCCTACGAGCAGTACTTC
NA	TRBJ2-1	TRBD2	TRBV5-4	CASSFRAGYNEQFF	TGTGCCAGCAGCTTTCGAGCGGGGTACAATGAGCAGTTCTTC
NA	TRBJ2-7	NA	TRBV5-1	CASSSDRLGQYF	TGCGCCAGCAGCTCGGACCGTCTTGGGCAGTACTTC
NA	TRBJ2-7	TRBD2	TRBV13	CASSNSGTSGRYYEQYF	TGTGCCAGCAGCAACTCCGGGACTAGCGGGAGATACTACGAGCAGTACTTC
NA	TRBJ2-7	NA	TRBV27	CASSLLGVAHEQYF	TGTGCCAGCAGTTTACTCGGGGTGGCGCACGAGCAGTACTTC
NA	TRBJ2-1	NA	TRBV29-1	CSVRRALYNEQFF	TGCAGCGTGAGAAGGGCCCTGTACAATGAGCAGTTCTTC
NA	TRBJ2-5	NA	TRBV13	CASSLADLGLQETQYF	TGTGCCAGCAGCTTAGCCGATTTAGGGCTCCAAGAGACCCAGTACTTC
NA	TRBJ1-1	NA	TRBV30	CAWTEGRKNTEAFF	TGTGCCTGGACCGAGGGGCGGAAGAACACTGAAGCTTTCTTT
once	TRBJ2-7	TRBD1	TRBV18	CASSPPGQGTSYEQYF	TGTGCCAGCTCACCACCCGGACAGGGAACCTCCTACGAGCAGTACTTC
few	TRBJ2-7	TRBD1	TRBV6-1	CASSAGTGAYEQYF	TGTGCCAGCAGTGCCGGGACAGGGGCCTACGAGCAGTACTTC
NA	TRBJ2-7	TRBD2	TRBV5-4	CASSSSLAGILYEQYF	TGTGCCAGCAGCTCCAGTTTAGCGGGAATCTTATACGAGCAGTACTTC
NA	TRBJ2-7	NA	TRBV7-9	CASSTGSYEQYF	TGTGCCAGCTCGACGGGATCCTACGAGCAGTACTTC
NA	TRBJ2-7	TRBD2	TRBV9	CASSLGGEPTYEQYF	TGTGCCAGCAGCCTGGGGGGGGAACCAACCTACGAGCAGTACTTC
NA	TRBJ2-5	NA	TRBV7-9	CASSLAPSASQETQYF	TGTGCCAGCAGCTTAGCGCCTAGCGCCTCACAAGAGACCCAGTACTTC
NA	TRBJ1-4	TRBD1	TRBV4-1	CASRPDEGAYEKLFF	TGCGCCAGCCGACCTGATGAGGGGGCCTATGAAAAACTGTTTTTT
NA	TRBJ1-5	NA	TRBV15	CATSMGRDSNQPQHF	TGTGCCACCAGCATGGGACGGGATAGCAATCAGCCCCAGCATTTT
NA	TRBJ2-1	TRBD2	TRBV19	CASSNLLAGDYYNEQFF	TGTGCCAGTAGTAACTTACTAGCGGGAGACTACTACAATGAGCAGTTCTTC
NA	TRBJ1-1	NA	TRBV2	CASSERRIGGGDRTEAFF	TGTGCCAGCAGCGAGAGAAGAATCGGGGGCGGGGATCGGACTGAAGCTTTCTTT
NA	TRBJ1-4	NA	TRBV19	CASSSVTAYEKLFF	TGTGCCAGTAGTTCCGTGACAGCCTATGAAAAACTGTTTTTT
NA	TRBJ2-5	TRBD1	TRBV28	CASSPGQGFELGETQYF	TGTGCCAGCAGCCCGGGACAGGGGTTTGAGTTGGGGGAGACCCAGTACTTC
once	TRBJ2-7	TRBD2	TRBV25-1	CASSEIGTSSEQYF	TGTGCCAGCAGTGAGATTGGGACTAGCAGCGAGCAGTACTTC
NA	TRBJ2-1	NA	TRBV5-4	CASSSDYTPYNEQFF	TGTGCCAGCAGCTCTGACTATACTCCCTACAATGAGCAGTTCTTC
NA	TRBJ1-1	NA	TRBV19	CASSRAPRAEAFF	TGTGCCAGTAGTAGGGCACCTAGGGCTGAAGCTTTCTTT
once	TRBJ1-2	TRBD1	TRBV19	CASSRGPGQGSPHYGYTF	TGTGCCAGTAGTAGGGGTCCGGGACAGGGATCCCCTCACTATGGCTACACCTTC
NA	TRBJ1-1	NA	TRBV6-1	CASSEIGGVDTEAFF	TGTGCCAGCAGTGAAATTGGGGGGGTCGACACTGAAGCTTTCTTT
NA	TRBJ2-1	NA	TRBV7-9	CASSFDLDSYNEQFF	TGTGCCAGCAGCTTTGATTTGGACTCCTACAATGAGCAGTTCTTC
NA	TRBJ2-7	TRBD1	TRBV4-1	CASSQGAAGGAGQYF	TGCGCCAGCAGCCAAGGGGCAGCAGGGGGCGCGGGGCAGTACTTC
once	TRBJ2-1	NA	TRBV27	CASSFTSVLLGPNEQFF	TGTGCCAGCAGTTTTACTTCCGTTCTCCTTGGGCCCAATGAGCAGTTCTTC
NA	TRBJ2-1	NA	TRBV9	CASSVRDSSTVEQFF	TGTGCCAGCAGCGTCCGGGACTCGTCCACAGTTGAGCAGTTCTTC
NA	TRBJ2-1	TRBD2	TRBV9	CASSVSGRVNEQFF	TGTGCCAGCAGCGTGAGCGGGAGGGTCAATGAGCAGTTCTTC
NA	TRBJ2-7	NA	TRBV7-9	CASSLWNKQSGYEQYF	TGTGCCAGCAGCTTATGGAACAAACAAAGCGGCTACGAGCAGTACTTC